Shown below are 28 T cell receptor beta chains from a single sample sequenced in a study of blood T cells in healthy people across ages. PCR was performed a second time for about 7 to 11 cycles using a sample-barcoded 5' primer and a J-beta primer mix. MiXCR, run by TCRdb on the 5' RACE reads, gives a single entry per CDR3 protein. The sample includes 850,000 or so distinct CDR3 sequences, around 30% of them seen just once. Sequencing was carried out using blood. The receptors shown here come from a woman aged 80 or older in good health.

Many counts were recorded for this clonotype. This rearrangement joins TRBV20-1 to TRBJ2-1; TRBD1 matches at 7 bases. The V and J ends lost 3 bases and 3 bases, in that order; junction bases with no gene match: 5. Germline loops: CDR1 DFQATT, CDR2 SNEGSKA (reference sequence). This CDR3 has 14 amino acids. The CDR3 sequence is CSARTGSYYNEQFF. The CDR3 region has the DNA TGCAGTGCTAGGACAGGGTCTTACTACAATGAGCAGTTCTTC.

This clonotype was detected many times. V usage is TRBV20-1 and J usage is TRBJ1-2; possibly TRBD1 for D (5 bases). The CDR3 is 13 amino acids. V gave up 3 bases and J gave up 2 bases, with 10 bases separating them. Germline CDR1 is DFQATT and CDR2 is SNEGSKA (reference sequence). The DNA for the CDR3 is TGCAGTGCTAGCCCCCAGGGCAACTATGGCTACACCTTC. It codes for CSASPQGNYGYTF.

This clonotype came up many times. The chain is built from TRBV7-8 and TRBJ1-2, with TRBD1 as a possible D gene (5 bases). V lost 3 bases, J lost 1 base, and 9 bases lay in between. The germline V gene has CDR1 SGHVS and CDR2 FQNEAQ. The CDR3 is made up of 14 amino acids. CDR3 amino acids: CASSFRDRNYGYTF. CDR3 sequence (DNA): TGTGCCAGCAGCTTCCGGGACCGTAACTATGGCTACACCTTC.

There are many counts of this clonotype. The chain recombines TRBV7-2 with TRBJ1-2, with a tentative D call TRBD1 (5 bases). The CDR3 contains 14 residues. CDR1 is SGHTA, CDR2 FQGNSA, per germline. With 5 bases removed from V and 5 bases from J, the gap between germline ends came to 15 bases. The CDR3 sequence: CASSPGTELYGYTF. The CDR3, as DNA: TGTGCCAGCAGCCCAGGGACTGAACTATATGGCTACACCTTC.

CDR3 DNA sequence: TGTGCCACCAGACCTTCGGCAGGGGGAGTAAACACTGAAGCTTTCTTT. Translating gives CATRPSAGGVNTEAFF. The chain is built from TRBV24-1 and TRBJ1-1, with 7 positions matching TRBD1. The germline V gene has CDR1 KGHDR and CDR2 SFDVKD. CDR3 length: 16 amino acids. Trimming removed 7 bases from V and 2 bases from J; junction bases left unmatched: 12.

This clonotype was counted a few times. One base away lies a much larger clone, so this may be a sequencing read error. This chain connects TRBV7-2 to TRBJ2-7; no clear D. V gave up 6 bases and J gave up 4 bases, with 13 bases separating them. Per germline, CDR1 SGHTA and CDR2 FQGNSA. The CDR3 length is 13 residues. CDR3 DNA: TGTGCCAGCAGTCTAGTCGATGGTTACGAGCAGTACTTC. This gives the protein CASSLVDGYEQYF.

The chain combines TRBV7-2 with TRBJ1-4; D uncertain. V dropped 1 base and J dropped 3 bases, with 9 bases sitting between them. Germline loops: CDR1 SGHTA, CDR2 FQGNSA. CDR3 length: 15 residues. The CDR3 is CASSLVRRANEKLFF. As DNA, the CDR3 is TGTGCCAGCAGCTTAGTGCGTAGGGCTAATGAAAAACTGTTTTTT. The full variable domain, with the rest looked up from reference TRBV7-2 and TRBJ1-4, is GAGVSQSPSNKVTEKGKDVELRCDPISGHTALYWYRQSLGQGLEFLIYFQGNSAPDKSGLPSDRFSAERTGGSVSTLTIQRTQQEDSAVYLCASSLVRRANEKLFFGSGTQLSVL.

The V gene is TRBV20-1, the J gene TRBJ2-1; a possible D gene is TRBD2 (6 bases). Trimming stripped 3 bases from V and 4 bases from J, with 13 bases between. The CDR3 is 14 amino acids. Germline CDR1 DFQATT, CDR2 SNEGSKA (reference sequence). The chain's CDR3 is CSARAGRPYNEQFF. The CDR3 DNA reads TGCAGTGCTAGGGCGGGGAGGCCTTACAATGAGCAGTTCTTC.

To note about this clonotype: Given a much more abundant clone one base away, this may be a read error. This chain connects TRBV4-1 to TRBJ2-1; TRBD2 is a possible D gene (6 bases). This CDR3 region has 15 residues. Per the germline V gene, CDR1 is MGHRA and CDR2 is YSYEKL. The ends were cut back, 1 base at V and 2 bases at J, with 9 bases in the middle. The CDR3 DNA reads as TGCGCCAGCAGCCAAGGGTGGGGGGCCTACAATGAGCAGTTCTTC. This sequence encodes CASSQGWGAYNEQFF.

The chain couples TRBV20-1 to TRBJ2-1, with 12 positions matching TRBD2. Germline CDR1 reads DFQATT; CDR2 reads SNEGSKA (reference sequence). This CDR3 is 18 amino acids long. Trimming removed 0 bases from V and 9 bases from J; junction bases left unmatched: 15. CDR3 in amino acids: CSARDYTDPSGRAFEQFF. In nucleotides, the CDR3 is TGCAGTGCTAGAGATTATACGGATCCTAGCGGGAGGGCATTTGAGCAGTTCTTC.

This clonotype was seen repeatedly, ten times or more. The V gene is TRBV24-1, the J gene TRBJ2-1; 12 nucleotides match TRBD1. Germline values: CDR1 KGHDR, CDR2 SFDVKD. V lost 5 bases to trimming and J lost 8 bases; unmatched junction nucleotides: 6. The CDR3 consists of 15 residues. In nucleotides, the CDR3 is TGTGCCACCAGTGCCCGGGACAGGGGGCAGGATGAGCAGTTCTTC. Its translation is CATSARDRGQDEQFF.

This clonotype was detected once. The rearrangement uses TRBV21-1 and TRBJ2-5; the DNA was not compared with TRBD2, the D call given in the table. TRBV21-1 is a documented pseudogene. The CDR3 consists of 18 residues. CDR3 DNA: TGTGCCAGCAGCCTAGAGGCAGTAGCGGGGGGCCCCCAAGAGACCCAGTACTTC. Translation gives CASSLEAVAGGPQETQYF.

V and J are TRBV6-5 and TRBJ1-4; tentatively, D is TRBD1 (5 bases). Trimming shortened V by 4 bases and J by 7 bases, and 10 bases separated the two germline ends. The CDR3 contains 13 residues. CDR1 is MNHEY, CDR2 SVGAGI, per germline. CDR3 DNA sequence: TGTGCCAGCAGTTCGTCAGGGAGTGAAAAACTGTTTTTT. This encodes CASSSSGSEKLFF.

There are many counts of this clonotype. The chain combines TRBV20-1 with TRBJ2-3, with D perhaps matching TRBD1 (6 bases). This CDR3 comprises 12 residues. Deletions cut 5 bases from V and 2 bases from J, with 8 bases between. Germline CDR1 reads DFQATT; CDR2 reads SNEGSKA (reference sequence). The CDR3 DNA reads as TGCAGTGCTTGGGACAACACAGATACGCAGTATTTT. It translates to CSAWDNTDTQYF.

V gene TRBV11-3 combines with J gene TRBJ2-7, with 7 positions matching TRBD2. The end of the DNA fits TRBJ2-5 better, so the J call may be wrong. Germline loops: CDR1 SGHNT, CDR2 YENEEA. This CDR3 has 19 amino acids. For the CDR3, the DNA is TGTGCCAGCAGCTTAGCAGGGAGGGCTGCTAGCGGTGGCTCAGAGACCCAGTACTTC. Its protein product is CASSLAGRAASGGSETQYF.

The chain joins TRBV6-6 to TRBJ1-1; a possible D gene is TRBD1 (5 bases). V lost 8 bases and J 0 bases, leaving 16 bases between the germline ends. The CDR3 is made up of 15 amino acids. Germline assignment: CDR1 MNHNY and CDR2 SVGAGI (reference sequence). In DNA, the CDR3 is TGTGCCAGCGGCATGGGCGCACAGGTGAACACTGAAGCTTTCTTT. This gives the protein CASGMGAQVNTEAFF.

This clonotype has only a few counts. The chain is built from TRBV24-1 and TRBJ1-2; no reliable D call. Germline CDR1 and CDR2: KGHDR and SFDVKD. The CDR3 covers 12 residues. V lost 9 bases and J 4 bases, leaving 11 bases between the germline ends. As DNA, the CDR3 is TGTGCCACCCCGTTTGCCGGCTATGGCTACACCTTC. Translating gives CATPFAGYGYTF.

This clonotype was detected many times. This rearrangement joins TRBV7-9 to TRBJ2-5; 15 nucleotides match TRBD2. The germline V gene has CDR1 SEHNR and CDR2 FQNEAQ (reference sequence). The CDR3 is 15 amino acids. Trimming took 5 bases from V and 4 from J; bases not matched to a gene: 2. CDR3 nucleotide sequence: TGTGCCAGCAGCCGGACTAGCGGGGGGGTAGAGACCCAGTACTTC. Translating it yields CASSRTSGGVETQYF. The full variable domain, with the rest looked up from reference TRBV7-9 and TRBJ2-5, is DTGVSQNPRHKITKRGQNVTFRCDPISEHNRLYWYRQTLGQGPEFLTYFQNEAQLEKSRLLSDRFSAERPKGSFSTLEIQRTEQGDSAMYLCASSRTSGGVETQYFGPGTRLLVL.

CDR3 DNA sequence: TGCAGTGCTGTGAGCGGAGAGCGCAACGAGCAGTTCTTC. Amino acids: CSAVSGERNEQFF. The J gene is TRBJ2-1, the V gene TRBV20-1, with a tentative D call TRBD2 (5 bases). This CDR3 spans 13 amino acids. V dropped 5 bases and J dropped 10 bases, with 18 bases sitting between them. Germline V gives CDR1 DFQATT, CDR2 SNEGSKA (reference sequence).

This clonotype was seen at least ten times. The chain couples TRBV12-3 or TRBV12-4 to TRBJ1-2, with 9 bases matching TRBD1. J gave up 6 bases and V 5 bases, and 4 bases lay outside the gene matches. This CDR3 is 13 amino acids long. The CDR3 region has the DNA TGTGCCAGCAGTCCCGACAGGGGGGATGGCTACACCTTC. It codes for CASSPDRGDGYTF.

The table lists this clonotype with many counts. The genes are TRBV6-2 or TRBV6-3 and TRBJ2-7; D may be TRBD1 or TRBD2 (5 bases each). V was trimmed by 5 bases and J by 1 base, leaving 18 bases between them. This CDR3 comprises 16 residues. Germline assignment: CDR1 MNHEY and CDR2 SVGEGT. The CDR3 DNA sequence: TGTGCCAGCAGTGGGGGACGGACTTACTCATCCTACGAGCAGTACTTC. Amino acids: CASSGGRTYSSYEQYF.

This clonotype appeared a few times. Being one base from a much bigger clone, this may be a read error. V gene TRBV7-2 combines with J gene TRBJ2-1; D is perhaps TRBD2 (6 bases). V gave up 5 bases and J gave up 7 bases, with 18 bases separating them. Germline V gene lookup returns CDR1 SGHTA and CDR2 FQGNSA. This CDR3 region has 15 residues. This CDR3 is CASSRRLVGNNEQFF. The CDR3 DNA follows: TGTGCCAGCAGCCGCCGACTAGTGGGGAATAATGAGCAGTTCTTC. The entire variable domain, with the rest obtained from reference TRBV7-2 and TRBJ2-1, is as follows: GAGVSQSPSNKVTEKGKDVELRCDPISGHTALYWYRQSLGQGLEFLIYFQGNSAPDKSGLPSDRFSAERTGGSVSTLTIQRTQQEDSAVYLCASSRRLVGNNEQFFGPGTRLTVL.

The J gene is TRBJ2-2, the V gene TRBV5-1; 7 bases line up with TRBD1. Germline CDR1 and CDR2: SGHRS and YFSETQ. The CDR3 sequence is 17 residues long. J was trimmed by 4 bases and V by 0 bases; bases with no gene match: 9. As DNA, the CDR3 is TGCGCCAGCAGCTTGGGTACAGGGGCCCAGAGCACCGGGGAGCTGTTTTTT. It specifies CASSLGTGAQSTGELFF.

This clonotype was detected a few times. The J gene is TRBJ2-2, the V gene TRBV2; D is uncertain. The CDR3 length is 14 residues. V lost 6 bases, J lost 2 bases, and 10 bases lay in between. The germline CDR1 and CDR2 sequences are SNHLY and FYNNEI. The CDR3 nucleotides are TGTGCCAGCAGGGGGATAGACAACACCGGGGAGCTGTTTTTT. Amino acids: CASRGIDNTGELFF.

This clonotype has ten or more counts. The rearrangement uses TRBV7-2 and TRBJ2-3, with D perhaps matching TRBD1 or TRBD2 (5 bases each). The germline CDR1 and CDR2 sequences are SGHTA and FQGNSA. The V end was cut by 1 base, the J end by 3 bases, with 11 bases between. The CDR3 is made up of 15 amino acids. The CDR3 coding sequence is TGTGCCAGCAGCTTAGAGAGGGGATATACAGATACGCAGTATTTT. Translated, it gives CASSLERGYTDTQYF.

This clonotype was detected a few times. V usage is TRBV7-3 and J usage is TRBJ2-5, with D maybe TRBD1 (5 bases). Germline lookup yields CDR1 SGHTA and CDR2 FQGTGA. V lost 5 bases, J lost 4 bases, and 11 bases lay in between. The CDR3 runs 13 residues. The CDR3 is CASSRSTGETQYF. CDR3 nucleotide sequence: TGTGCCAGCAGCCGATCAACAGGAGAGACCCAGTACTTC.

This clonotype was found many times. This rearrangement joins TRBV6-4 to TRBJ2-1; TRBD1 matches at 8 bases. Losses at the gene ends were 0 bases for V and 7 bases for J; bases not matched to a gene: 5. Germline lookup yields CDR1 MRHNA and CDR2 SNTAGT. The CDR3 runs 15 residues. CDR3 region: CASSDSAGGVNEQFF. CDR3 bases: TGTGCCAGCAGTGACTCGGCAGGGGGCGTTAATGAGCAGTTCTTC.

Ten or more counts support this clonotype. This clone may be a read error of a much larger clone one base away. The chain is built from TRBV3-1 and TRBJ2-7, with D maybe TRBD1 (5 bases). The CDR3 contains 16 residues. Germline CDR1 LGHDT, CDR2 YNNKEL (reference sequence). Trimming shortened V by 3 bases and J by 7 bases, and 22 bases separated the two germline ends. For the CDR3, the DNA is TGTGCCAGCAGCCACATCGGCAGGAGCGTGGACAATGAGCAGTACTTC. Its translation: CASSHIGRSVDNEQYF.